In this sample, the clone carrying this T cell receptor (beta chain) turned up once. The antigen is unknown. These data originate in a study of vaccination effects on CD4 cells after COVID-19. Background on the study: Within the ViraFEST assay, antigen-specific CD4+ T cells underwent expansion with viral peptide pools prior to sequencing. They grew roughly 2 million PBMC in each well, adding around 10 IU/ml IL-2 and about 9.9 ug/ml peptides.

This CDR3 is built from 16 residues. Germline CDR1 is LNHDA and CDR2 is SQIVND (reference sequence). V was cut by 6 bases and J by 0 bases, with 15 bases left in between. Having been cultured for less than 12 days, the cells underwent CD4+ T cell isolation. Two-dose BNT162b2 or mRNA-1273 vaccination was given to participants. Half-medium changes using IL-2 medium occurred on days 3 and 7. Assay used: immunoSEQ multiplex PCR; TCRdb lists only in-frame clones, some missing. The data hold around 66,000 clones, with 74% observed a single time. The sample consisted of CD4+ T cells from PBMCs cultured without peptide, taken after COVID-19 vaccination. This sequence originates from a human donor who received a COVID-19 vaccine. The V gene is TRBV19, the J gene TRBJ2-1; D gene unclear. The CDR3 DNA is TGTGCCAGTAGCCGCCCCCAGACGAGCTCCTACAATGAGCAGTTCTTC. As protein: CASSRPQTSSYNEQFF.